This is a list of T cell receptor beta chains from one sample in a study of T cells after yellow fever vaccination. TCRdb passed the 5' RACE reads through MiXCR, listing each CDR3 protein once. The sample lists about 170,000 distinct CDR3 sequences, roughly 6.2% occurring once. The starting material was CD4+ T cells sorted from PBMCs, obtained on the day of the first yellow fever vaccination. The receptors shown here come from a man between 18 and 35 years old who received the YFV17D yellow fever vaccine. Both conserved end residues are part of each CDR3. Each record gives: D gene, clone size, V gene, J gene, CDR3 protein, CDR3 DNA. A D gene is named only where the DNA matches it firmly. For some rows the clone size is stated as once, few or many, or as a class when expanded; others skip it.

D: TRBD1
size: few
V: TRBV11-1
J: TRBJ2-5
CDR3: CASSHGTEETQYF
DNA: TGTGCCAGCAGCCATGGGACAGAAGAGACCCAGTACTTC

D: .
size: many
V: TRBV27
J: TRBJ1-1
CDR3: CASSFNPNTEAFF
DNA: TGTGCCAGCAGTTTCAACCCGAACACTGAAGCTTTCTTT

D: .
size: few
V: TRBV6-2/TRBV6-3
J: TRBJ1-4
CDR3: CASIRRQGGNEKLFF
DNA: TGTGCCAGCATCAGACGCCAGGGAGGTAATGAAAAACTGTTTTTT

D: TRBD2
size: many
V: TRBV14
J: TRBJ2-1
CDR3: CASSQAKTSGDYEQFF
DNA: TGTGCCAGCAGCCAAGCTAAGACTAGCGGGGACTATGAGCAGTTCTTC

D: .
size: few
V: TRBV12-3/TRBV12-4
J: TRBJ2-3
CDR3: CASRDGRTDTQYF
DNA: TGTGCCAGCAGGGACGGACGCACAGATACGCAGTATTTT

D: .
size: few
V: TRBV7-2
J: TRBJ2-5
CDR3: CASSLIDRAMTQYF
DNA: TGTGCCAGCAGCTTAATTGACCGCGCCATGACCCAGTACTTC

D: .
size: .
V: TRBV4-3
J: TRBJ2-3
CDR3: CASSQDHPGITDTQYF
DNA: TGCGCCAGCAGCCAAGATCACCCCGGGATCACAGATACGCAGTATTTT

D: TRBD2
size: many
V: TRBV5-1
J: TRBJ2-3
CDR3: CASSSSGATTDTQYF
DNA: TGCGCCAGCAGCAGTAGCGGGGCCACCACAGATACGCAGTATTTT

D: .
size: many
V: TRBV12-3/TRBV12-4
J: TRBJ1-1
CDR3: CASRPTGQATEAFF
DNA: TGTGCCAGCAGGCCCACAGGGCAAGCCACTGAAGCTTTCTTT

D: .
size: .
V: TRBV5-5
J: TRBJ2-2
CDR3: CASSLYGRDRELFF
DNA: TGTGCCAGCAGCTTGTATGGAAGAGACAGGGAGCTGTTTTTT

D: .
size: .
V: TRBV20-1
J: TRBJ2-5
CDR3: CSAGGRRGSQETQYF
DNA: TGCAGTGCTGGGGGCCGCAGGGGTTCCCAAGAGACCCAGTACTTC

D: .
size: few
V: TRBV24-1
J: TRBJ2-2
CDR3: CATSDPTRPGELFF
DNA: TGTGCCACCAGTGATCCTACTAGGCCCGGGGAGCTGTTTTTT

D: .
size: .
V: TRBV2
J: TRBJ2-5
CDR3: CASSTGPNQETQYF
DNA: TGTGCCAGCAGTACGGGACCCAACCAAGAGACCCAGTACTTC

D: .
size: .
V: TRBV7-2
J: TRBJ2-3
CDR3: CASSLVGGASTDTQYF
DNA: TGTGCCAGCAGCTTAGTAGGGGGGGCTAGCACAGATACGCAGTATTTT

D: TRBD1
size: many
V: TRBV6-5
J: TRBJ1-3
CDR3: CASRIQGAGNTIYF
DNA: TGTGCCAGCAGGATACAGGGGGCTGGAAACACCATATATTTT

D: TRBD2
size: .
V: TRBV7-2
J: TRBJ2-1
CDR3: CASSLSRGGIYEQFF
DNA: TGTGCCAGCAGCTTGAGTCGGGGGGGCATATATGAGCAGTTCTTC

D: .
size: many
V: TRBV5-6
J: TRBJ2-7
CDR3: CASKYRGGVPYEQYF
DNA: TGTGCCAGCAAATATAGGGGCGGGGTCCCCTACGAGCAGTACTTC

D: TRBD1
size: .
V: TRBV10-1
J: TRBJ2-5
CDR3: CASSEPGQGRNQETQYF
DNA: TGCGCCAGCAGTGAACCAGGACAGGGGAGGAACCAAGAGACCCAGTACTTC

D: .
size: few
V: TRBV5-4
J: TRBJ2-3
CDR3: CASSWTVTSTDTQYF
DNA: TGTGCCAGCAGCTGGACAGTTACTTCCACAGATACGCAGTATTTT

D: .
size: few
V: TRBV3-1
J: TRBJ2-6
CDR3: CASSARETGANVLTF
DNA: TGTGCCAGCAGCGCTCGGGAAACTGGGGCCAACGTCCTGACTTTC

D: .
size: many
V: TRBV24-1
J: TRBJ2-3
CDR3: CATQAAGPDTQYF
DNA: TGTGCCACCCAGGCAGCGGGCCCAGATACGCAGTATTTT

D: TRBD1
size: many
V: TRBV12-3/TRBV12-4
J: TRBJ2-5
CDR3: CASSGTGGTQYF
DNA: TGTGCCAGCAGTGGGACAGGGGGAACCCAGTACTTC

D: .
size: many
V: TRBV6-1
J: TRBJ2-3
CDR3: CASSDQQSNTQYF
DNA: TGTGCCAGCAGTGATCAGCAGAGTAATACGCAGTATTTT

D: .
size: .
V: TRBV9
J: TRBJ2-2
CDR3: CPSSVARQGATTGELFF
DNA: TGTCCCAGCAGCGTAGCGCGCCAGGGAGCGACCACCGGGGAGCTGTTTTTT

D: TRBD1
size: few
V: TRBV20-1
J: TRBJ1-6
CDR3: CSARDPDRGFYNSPLHF
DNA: TGCAGTGCTAGAGATCCGGACAGGGGGTTCTATAATTCACCCCTCCACTTT

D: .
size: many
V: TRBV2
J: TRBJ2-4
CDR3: CASSESGLLAKNIQYF
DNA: TGTGCCAGCAGCGAATCGGGGCTCCTAGCCAAAAACATTCAGTACTTC

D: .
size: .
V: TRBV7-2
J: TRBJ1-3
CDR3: CASSLSPSGNTIYF
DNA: TGTGCCAGCAGCTTAAGTCCGTCTGGAAACACCATATATTTT

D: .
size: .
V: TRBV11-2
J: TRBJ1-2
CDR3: CASSQEVGQSRYGYTF
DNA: TGTGCCAGCAGCCAAGAAGTCGGGCAGAGCAGATATGGCTACACCTTC

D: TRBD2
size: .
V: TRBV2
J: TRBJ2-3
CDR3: CAISPTSGIFNGVDTQYF
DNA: TGTGCCATCAGCCCAACTAGCGGCATCTTTAACGGGGTAGATACGCAGTATTTT

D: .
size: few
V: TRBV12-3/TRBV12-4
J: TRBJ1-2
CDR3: CASSRPPGDYGYTF
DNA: TGTGCCAGCAGCCGCCCACCCGGGGACTATGGCTACACCTTC

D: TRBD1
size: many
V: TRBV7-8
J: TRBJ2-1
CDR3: CASSISRTGDNEQFF
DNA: TGTGCCAGCAGCATCTCGCGGACAGGGGACAATGAGCAGTTCTTC

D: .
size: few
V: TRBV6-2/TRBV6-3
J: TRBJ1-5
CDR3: CASSYRGGPVQPQHF
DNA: TGTGCCAGCAGTTACCGGGGGGGGCCGGTTCAGCCCCAGCATTTT

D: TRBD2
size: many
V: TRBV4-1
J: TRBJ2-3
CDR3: CASSQGPVTSGGADTQYF
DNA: TGCGCCAGCAGCCAAGGCCCCGTGACTAGCGGGGGAGCAGATACGCAGTATTTT

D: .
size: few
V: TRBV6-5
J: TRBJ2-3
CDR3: CASSYALARGDTQYF
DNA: TGTGCCAGCAGTTACGCCTTAGCTCGGGGGGATACGCAGTATTTT

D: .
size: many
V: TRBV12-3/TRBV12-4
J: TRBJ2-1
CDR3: CASSLTVGSSYNEQFF
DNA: TGTGCCAGCAGTTTAACGGTGGGTTCCTCCTACAATGAGCAGTTCTTC

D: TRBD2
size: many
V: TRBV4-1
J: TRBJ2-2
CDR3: CASSWLAGGPTGELFF
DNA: TGCGCCAGCAGCTGGTTAGCGGGGGGGCCCACCGGGGAGCTGTTTTTT

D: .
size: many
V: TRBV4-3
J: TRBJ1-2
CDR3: CASSQEFGSSYGYTF
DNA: TGCGCCAGCAGCCAAGAATTTGGGTCGTCCTATGGCTACACCTTC